These 23 T cell receptor beta chains came from one sample sequenced in a study of cytomegalovirus exposure and HLA in healthy donors. Clones were read by immunoSEQ multiplex PCR, and TCRdb kept only the in-frame ones, dropping some. The data show about 150,000 clones, about 88% seen once. The sequenced sample consisted of PBMCs. The receptors were gathered from a woman younger than 30 in good health and CMV-seropositive.

This clone was seen once. The genes are TRBV6-5 and TRBJ2-7, with TRBD1 identical over 9 bases. The CDR3 runs to 15 residues. Trimming removed 6 bases from V and 2 bases from J; junction bases left unmatched: 8. CDR1 is MNHEY and CDR2 is SVGAGI in the germline V gene. The CDR3 DNA reads as TGTGCCAGCAGGCAAACCGGGACAGGGACCTACGAGCAGTACTTC. The encoded protein is CASRQTGTGTYEQYF.

This chain connects TRBV6-6 to TRBJ2-3, with a possible D match to TRBD2 (6 bases). CDR1 and CDR2 from the germline V gene are MNHNY and SVGAGI (reference sequence). This CDR3 comprises 14 residues. Trimming removed 11 bases at V and 8 bases at J, with 23 bases between. CDR3 residues: CASQRGLQILTQYF. DNA for the CDR3: TGTGCCTCCCAACGGGGACTCCAGATACTTACGCAGTATTTT.

The V and J genes are TRBV30 and TRBJ1-5, with 10 bases matching TRBD1. The CDR3 has 14 amino acids. With 3 bases clipped from V and 5 bases from J, the junction kept 4 bases outside the gene matches. CDR1 and CDR2 (germline): GTSNPN, SVGIG (reference sequence). CDR3 sequence (DNA): TGTGCCTGGAGAGAGGGACAGGGGTATCAGCCCCAGCATTTT. It is translated as CAWREGQGYQPQHF.

This chain uses TRBV5-1 with TRBJ1-2; no reliable D call. This CDR3 region has 13 residues. Trimming stripped 9 bases from V and 7 bases from J, with 19 bases between. Germline CDR1 SGHRS, CDR2 YFSETQ. CDR3 loop: CATTLFVQPGYTF. CDR3 DNA sequence: TGCGCCACCACTCTCTTCGTACAGCCTGGCTACACCTTC.

The chain is built from TRBV28 and TRBJ2-2; D is ambiguous. Trimming cost V 3 bases and J 6 bases, with 5 bases left between them. Germline V gene lookup returns CDR1 MDHEN and CDR2 SYDVKM. This CDR3 spans 12 amino acids. The CDR3 region is CASSLRPGELFF. The DNA of the CDR3 is TGTGCCAGCAGTTTGCGCCCCGGGGAGCTGTTTTTT.

The chain has TRBV28 and TRBJ2-7; 9 bases are a match to TRBD2. CDR1 MDHEN and CDR2 SYDVKM come from the germline V gene. The CDR3 is 15 residues long. Losses at the gene ends were 5 bases for V and 5 bases for J; bases not matched to a gene: 10. The CDR3 here is CASSPQGTSYHEQYF. The CDR3 DNA sequence: TGTGCCAGCAGTCCCCAGGGGACTAGCTACCACGAGCAGTACTTC.

V usage is TRBV28 and J usage is TRBJ2-3, with TRBD2 matching over 7 bases. The CDR3 has 16 amino acids. J lost 0 bases, V lost 5 bases, and 8 bases had no gene match. Germline CDR1 is MDHEN and CDR2 is SYDVKM. The CDR3 bases are TGTGCCAGCAGTCGTATAGCGGGTTTAAGCACAGATACGCAGTATTTT. Encoded protein: CASSRIAGLSTDTQYF.

This clone was observed once. The chain couples TRBV4-3 to TRBJ2-7; D unresolved. Looked up from germline, CDR1 is LGHNA and CDR2 is YSLEER. The CDR3 totals 14 residues. Trimming took 0 bases from V and 2 from J, leaving 8 bases between them. The CDR3 sequence: CASSQERVAYEQYF. Written as DNA, the CDR3 is TGCGCCAGCAGCCAAGAACGGGTAGCCTACGAGCAGTACTTC.

The V call is TRBV30, the J call TRBJ2-1, with TRBD1 matching over 11 bases. Germline V lookup: CDR1 GTSNPN, CDR2 SVGIG (reference sequence). CDR3 length: 13 residues. J lost 12 bases, V lost 4 bases, and 8 bases had no gene match. CDR3 bases: TGTGCCTGGAAGGGGACAGGGGGACTGGTGCAGTTCTTC. The encoded protein is CAWKGTGGLVQFF.

This rearrangement joins TRBV7-7 to TRBJ2-7, with 10 bases aligning to TRBD1. Germline loops: CDR1 SSHAT, CDR2 FNYEAQ (reference sequence). The CDR3 extends over 17 amino acids. J was trimmed by 2 bases and V by 2 bases; bases with no gene match: 9. CDR3 loop: CASSLRDRGLSAYEQYF. The CDR3 nucleotides read TGTGCCAGCAGCTTACGCGACAGGGGGCTCAGCGCCTACGAGCAGTACTTC. Looking up the rest from reference TRBV7-7 and TRBJ2-7 gives the full variable domain: GAGVSQSPRYKVTKRGQDVTLRCDPISSHATLYWYQQALGQGPEFLTYFNYEAQPDKSGLPSDRFSAERPEGSISTLTIQRTEQRDSAMYRCASSLRDRGLSAYEQYFGPGTRLTVT.

The chain is built from TRBV6-5 and TRBJ2-7; D gene unclear. Germline CDR1 is MNHEY and CDR2 is SVGAGI. The CDR3 is 13 residues long. The ends were cut back, 0 bases at V and 3 bases at J, with 6 bases in the middle. The CDR3 loop reads CASSYSENYEQYF. The CDR3 DNA is TGTGCCAGCAGTTACTCGGAGAACTACGAGCAGTACTTC.

The rearrangement joins TRBV6-1 to TRBJ1-1; D is uncertain. V was trimmed by 1 base and J by 4 bases, leaving 10 bases between them. The CDR3 sequence is 14 residues long. CDR1 and CDR2 from the germline V gene are MNHNS and SASEGT. The CDR3 here is CASSEVAGFTEAFF. The CDR3 DNA sequence: TGTGCCAGCAGTGAAGTAGCCGGGTTCACTGAAGCTTTCTTT.

This clone was seen once. The chain combines TRBV10-3 with TRBJ2-7; 10 bases align to TRBD1. The CDR3 is made up of 14 amino acids. The V gene end was trimmed by 2 bases and the J gene end by 6 bases; junction bases not matched to a gene: 4. Germline V gene sequence: CDR1 ENHRY, CDR2 SYGVKD. The CDR3 bases are TGTGCCATCAGTGAGCGGGACAGGGGATCCGAGCAGTACTTC. Amino acids: CAISERDRGSEQYF.

V gene TRBV10-3 combines with J gene TRBJ1-2; a possible D gene is TRBD1 (6 bases). Germline V gives CDR1 ENHRY, CDR2 SYGVKD. The CDR3 consists of 14 residues. The CDR3 protein is CAHRRGGASEGYTF. CDR3 sequence (DNA): TGTGCGCACCGGAGAGGGGGAGCCTCGGAAGGCTACACCTTC.

The genes are TRBV6-1 and TRBJ1-5, with TRBD1 identical over 8 bases. Trimming removed 5 bases from V and 2 bases from J; junction bases left unmatched: 5. Germline lookup yields CDR1 MNHNS and CDR2 SASEGT. The CDR3 is 15 amino acids. CDR3 sequence: CASSLMTGGNQPQHF. The CDR3 nucleotides read TGTGCCAGCAGTTTGATGACAGGGGGCAATCAGCCCCAGCATTTT.

The chain couples TRBV28 to TRBJ2-4, with TRBD1 matching 7 bases. The CDR3 has 14 amino acids. Germline values: CDR1 MDHEN, CDR2 SYDVKM. J was trimmed by 0 bases and V by 6 bases; bases with no gene match: 2. The CDR3 is CASSHRGAKNIQYF. The CDR3 DNA follows: TGTGCCAGCAGCCACAGGGGAGCCAAAAACATTCAGTACTTC.

The chain is built from TRBV19 and TRBJ1-1, with 7 positions matching TRBD1. The V and J ends lost 6 bases and 2 bases, in that order; junction bases with no gene match: 9. CDR1 is LNHDA, CDR2 SQIVND, per germline (reference sequence). CDR3 length: 15 residues. The CDR3 DNA reads as TGTGCCAGTAGAGCAGCTGACAGGGCCAACACTGAAGCTTTCTTT. It specifies CASRAADRANTEAFF.

The chain uses TRBV30 and TRBJ2-1; possibly TRBD1 for D (6 bases). V lost 4 bases to trimming and J lost 4 bases, with 14 bases between them. The CDR3 is 14 amino acids. Germline CDR1 GTSNPN, CDR2 SVGIG (reference sequence). The CDR3 coding sequence is TGTGCCTGGATGAGGGGGACACCTTACAATGAGCAGTTCTTC. It codes for CAWMRGTPYNEQFF.

This sequence joins TRBV28 and TRBJ1-5; D perhaps matches TRBD1 (6 bases). Germline V lookup: CDR1 MDHEN, CDR2 SYDVKM. The CDR3 length is 14 residues. V was cut by 6 bases and J by 0 bases, with 9 bases left in between. CDR3 nucleotides: TGTGCCAGCAGACAGGGTTCTAGCAATCAGCCCCAGCATTTT. Residues: CASRQGSSNQPQHF.

The chain joins TRBV4-2 to TRBJ2-1; 7 nucleotides match TRBD2. The CDR3 is 16 amino acids. The germline CDR1 and CDR2 sequences are LGHNA and YNFKEQ. V shed 1 base and J 5 bases; nucleotides not matched to a gene: 8. CDR3 coding DNA: TGTGCCAGCAGCCAAGGGGAGGGACTGGAAGACAATGAGCAGTTCTTC. Residues: CASSQGEGLEDNEQFF.

This clone has only a few counts. The chain uses TRBV18 and TRBJ1-5, with TRBD1 as a possible D gene (6 bases). The length of the CDR3 is 19 residues. CDR1 and CDR2 from the germline V gene are KGHSH and LQKENI. Between the trimmed V and J ends, which lost 3 bases and 0 bases, there was a span of 21 bases. This CDR3 reads CASSPDGGGIKPSNQPQHF. CDR3 coding DNA: TGTGCCAGCTCACCGGACGGGGGGGGCATTAAACCTAGCAATCAGCCCCAGCATTTT.

V is TRBV6-1 and J is TRBJ1-1; D perhaps matches TRBD1 (6 bases). Germline assignment: CDR1 MNHNS and CDR2 SASEGT. This CDR3 region has 15 residues. The V and J ends lost 6 bases and 0 bases respectively, with 14 bases between them. The CDR3, as DNA: TGTGCCAGCAGGCGAGAGGGGGGGATGAACACTGAAGCTTTCTTT. Translating gives CASRREGGMNTEAFF.

The V gene is TRBV6-1, the J gene TRBJ2-7; D may be TRBD2 (5 bases). V was clipped by 3 bases and J by 6 bases, with 15 bases between them. Germline-derived CDR1 and CDR2 are MNHNS and SASEGT. This CDR3 has 14 amino acids. The CDR3 is CASSDRVLRAEQYF. The CDR3 nucleotides read TGTGCCAGCAGTGACCGGGTATTGAGGGCCGAGCAGTACTTC.